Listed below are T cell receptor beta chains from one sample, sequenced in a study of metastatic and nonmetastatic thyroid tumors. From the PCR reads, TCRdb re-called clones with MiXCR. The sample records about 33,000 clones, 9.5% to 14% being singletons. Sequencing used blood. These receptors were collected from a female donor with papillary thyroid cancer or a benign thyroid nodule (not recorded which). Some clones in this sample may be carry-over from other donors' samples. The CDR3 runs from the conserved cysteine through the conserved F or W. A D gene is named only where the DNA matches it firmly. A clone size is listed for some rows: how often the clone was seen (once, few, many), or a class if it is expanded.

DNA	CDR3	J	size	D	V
TGTGCCAGCAGCTTAGAGGTACGCCGGGGTGAGCAGTTCTTC	CASSLEVRRGEQFF	TRBJ2-1	many	-	TRBV5-4
TGTGCCAGCAGCTCCCAGGATCAGCCCCAGCATTTT	CASSSQDQPQHF	TRBJ1-5	many	-	TRBV6-1
TGTGCCAGCAGCCCAAGGAGGGGAAGGTTCGGTGAAGCTTTCTTT	CASSPRRGRFGEAFF	TRBJ1-1	many	-	TRBV16
TGCGCCAGCAGCGAGCGCGGGGGAGGGACCGGGGAGCTGTTTTTT	CASSERGGGTGELFF	TRBJ2-2	many	TRBD2	TRBV10-2
TGCGCCAGCAGCTTGGACCAGTACGAGCAGTACTTC	CASSLDQYEQYF	TRBJ2-7	many	-	TRBV5-1
TGTGCCTGGTCAATGGGTACAGGGGGCGATGTGGCTTTCTTT	CAWSMGTGGDVAFF	TRBJ1-1	many	TRBD1	TRBV30
TGTGCCAGCAGTTTCTCAAAGGAGACCCAGTACTTC	CASSFSKETQYF	TRBJ2-5	many	-	TRBV12-3/TRBV12-4
TGTGCCAGCAGCGTAGGGGGCGGTAATGAAAAACTGTTTTTT	CASSVGGGNEKLFF	TRBJ1-4	many	-	TRBV9
TGTGCCAGCAGCGTAGGGTCAAGCGGGAGCCCCTACAATGAGCAGTTCTTC	CASSVGSSGSPYNEQFF	TRBJ2-1	many	TRBD2	TRBV9
TGTGCCAGTAAAAAAGGGAAAGGGTATAATTCACCCCTCCACTTT	CASKKGKGYNSPLHF	TRBJ1-6	many	-	TRBV19
TGTGCTAGTTCCCCGACAGGGGAAGGAAACACCATATATTTT	CASSPTGEGNTIYF	TRBJ1-3	few	TRBD1	TRBV19
TGTGCCAGTAGTATGAGTGCGGGAGGGTCCTACGAGCAGTACTTC	CASSMSAGGSYEQYF	TRBJ2-7	many	TRBD2	TRBV19
TGTGCCAGCAGTGGACAGGGGCATGGAAACACCATATATTTT	CASSGQGHGNTIYF	TRBJ1-3	many	TRBD1	TRBV2
TGCGCCAGCAGCCACGAACCGACAGGGGGCGCGTTGAATTCACCCCTCCACTTT	CASSHEPTGGALNSPLHF	TRBJ1-6	many	TRBD1	TRBV4-3
TGTGCCAGCAGGGCGGGAGGGTACACAGATACGCAGTATTTT	CASRAGGYTDTQYF	TRBJ2-3	few	TRBD2	TRBV6-1
TGTGCCAGCAGCTTGCCCGGGGAGGACACTGAAGCTTTCTTT	CASSLPGEDTEAFF	TRBJ1-1	many	-	TRBV5-5
TGTGCCAGCAGGGCCTCTAGCGCCGTCAATGAGCAGTTCTTC	CASRASSAVNEQFF	TRBJ2-1	many	-	TRBV12-3/TRBV12-4
TGTGCCAGCTCATTGACAGGGGGCAGTCAGCCCCAGCATTTT	CASSLTGGSQPQHF	TRBJ1-5	many	TRBD1	TRBV18
TGCGCCAGCAGCCGGACAGGGGGCGTGGGAGATACGCAGTATTTT	CASSRTGGVGDTQYF	TRBJ2-3	many	TRBD1	TRBV5-1
TGCGCCAGCAGCCAGCTTGGACAAGGACCCTACGAGCAGTACTTC	CASSQLGQGPYEQYF	TRBJ2-7	many	-	TRBV4-1
TGTGCCAGCAGTTCTACCCCAGGACTAGCGGGAATTGAGCAGTTCTTC	CASSSTPGLAGIEQFF	TRBJ2-1	many	TRBD2	TRBV6-2/TRBV6-3
TGCGCCAGCAGCCACGGGACAGGGGGCGAAGAGACCCAGTACTTC	CASSHGTGGEETQYF	TRBJ2-5	-	TRBD1	TRBV4-1
TGTGCCAGCAGCTTAGTTACGGGGACCAACAATTCACCCCTCCACTTT	CASSLVTGTNNSPLHF	TRBJ1-6	few	-	TRBV11-2
TGTGCCAGCAGCGTAGGGGACTCTCAAGAGACCCAGTACTTC	CASSVGDSQETQYF	TRBJ2-5	few	-	TRBV9
TGTGCCCTCAGGACAGGGCCCACTGAAGCTTTCTTT	CALRTGPTEAFF	TRBJ1-1	many	TRBD1	TRBV2
TGTGCCAGCAGCTTGGGAGCAGGTTTGAACACTGAAGCTTTCTTT	CASSLGAGLNTEAFF	TRBJ1-1	many	-	TRBV5-6
TGTGCCAGCAGCGTGGACAGCATTAATTCACCCCTCCACTTT	CASSVDSINSPLHF	TRBJ1-6	-	-	TRBV28
TGTGCCAGTAGTACCTCCTTAGGGACTTCTGGGGCCAACGTCCTGACTTTC	CASSTSLGTSGANVLTF	TRBJ2-6	many	-	TRBV19
TGCGCCAGCAGACCCACGCTAGCGGGAGCGGACGAGCAGTACTTC	CASRPTLAGADEQYF	TRBJ2-7	many	TRBD2	TRBV5-1
TGCGCCAGCAGCGTCTTCAGGGGCCTGAACACTGAAGCTTTCTTT	CASSVFRGLNTEAFF	TRBJ1-1	many	-	TRBV5-1